The source of this T cell receptor (beta chain) is a study of cytomegalovirus exposure and HLA in healthy donors. This clone has a handful of counts. Its antigen is undetermined. Study-level results: There were a few CMV-associated chains whose specificity for CMV antigens was confirmed in vitro. Follow-up analysis later connected one missense variant in DCLRE1C with trimming of TCR beta V- and J-genes.

Amplification used 60 Vbeta primers and 13 Jbeta primers. Assay: immunoSEQ multiplex PCR; the TCRdb copy retains only in-frame clones and omits some. The data contain tens of thousands of clones, around three quarters of them seen just once; the ten biggest clones take up around 1.5%. Trimming left V 1 base short and J 6 bases short, with 16 bases between. Germline lookup yields CDR1 SGHTA and CDR2 FQGNSA. The CDR3 extends over 15 amino acids. This TCR was sampled from a male donor in good health and CMV-seronegative. The genes are TRBV7-2 and TRBJ2-7; weak D call: TRBD1 (5 bases). The material sequenced was PBMCs. The CDR3 spells CASSLGRQGVGEQYF. The CDR3 coding sequence is TGTGCCAGCAGCTTAGGGCGGCAGGGTGTGGGCGAGCAGTACTTC. Full variable domain (missing parts from reference TRBV7-2 and TRBJ2-7): GAGVSQSPSNKVTEKGKDVELRCDPISGHTALYWYRQSLGQGLEFLIYFQGNSAPDKSGLPSDRFSAERTGGSVSTLTIQRTQQEDSAVYLCASSLGRQGVGEQYFGPGTRLTVT.